This TCR beta chain derives from a study of T cell changes during pregnancy in multiple sclerosis. With 0 bases clipped from V and 2 bases from J, the junction kept 7 bases outside the gene matches. This CDR3 spans 17 amino acids. Germline V gives CDR1 SGHTA, CDR2 FQGNSA. This table comes from immunoSEQ multiplex PCR, and its TCRdb copy is limited to in-frame clones, with some not included. The sample carries 50,000 or so clones, 93% recorded once. The sample here was CD8+ T cells from peripheral blood mononuclear cells, taken after pregnancy. The receptor was derived from a female donor with multiple sclerosis, enrolled in a pregnancy study. This chain joins TRBV7-2 and TRBJ2-7, with TRBD2 matching 10 bases. CDR3 DNA: TGTGCCAGCAGCTTAGCGCGGGTAGCGGGAGGAACCTACGAGCAGTACTTC. Protein sequence: CASSLARVAGGTYEQYF.